This T cell receptor (beta chain) was sequenced during a study of Ad26.COV2.S vaccination and SARS-CoV-2 variants (dated by TCRdb to about 2021). The study in broad terms: Donors in the vaccine arm were drawn from COV1001, a phase I-IIa trial of Ad26.COV2.S in healthy adults that was multicentre, randomized, double-blind and placebo-controlled. Ad26.COV2.S was administered intramuscularly at 5 x 10^10 or 1 x 10^11 viral particles, either as a single shot or as two shots given 56 days apart. The specificity and breadth of SARS-CoV-2-reactive T cell receptors after Ad26.COV2.S vaccination were assessed by TCRbeta repertoire sequencing. The TCR-sequenced set comprised around 30 samples: about 19 Ad26.COV2.S vaccine recipients, 5 placebo recipients and 8 SARS-CoV-2 convalescent individuals. Trial participants were randomized into five groups of five, in which low-dose or high-dose Ad26.COV2.S was given once or twice, or placebo was given on both occasions. Investigators remained blinded to trial group allocation during experiments and outcome assessment. Study-wide findings and limitations: Comparable non-spike TCR breadth was observed between vaccine and placebo recipients, consistent with only spike being contained in the vaccine. The study was not powered to compare responses between vaccine doses or regimens. Higher spike-specific TCR breadth was observed in Ad26.COV2.S recipients than in placebo recipients (P = 0.0014). After vaccination, spike-specific CD8+ and CD4+ T cell responses were reported to show substantial breadth. The authors noted that the TCR breadth and depth analyses may have underestimated total T cell responses.

CDR3 length: 16 amino acids, cysteine to phenylalanine. Only the CDR3 part of the read is kept: 48 bases, read in frame from the first base. Unmatched junction bases come to 8, with V trimmed by 3 bases and J by 6 bases. CDR1 is given as LGHNA and CDR2 as YSLEER, both from the germline V gene. What this sample's treatment or condition label stands for: about 20 received Ad26.COV2.S at low or high dose, single or two shots; several received placebo; per-sample allocation not given. Repertoires of vaccine and placebo recipients were sequenced from samples taken on day 63 after the first injection. In Cohort 1b, more than 20 adults aged 18-55 years were enrolled at a single site in Boston, USA, between 29 July and 7 August 2020. Ad26.COV2.S was a replication-incompetent adenovirus type 26 vector expressing a prefusion-stabilized SARS-CoV-2 spike protein from the original Wuhan strain. Details on this clone: This receptor's antigen is unknown. Base-call qualities are not available, and no considerably larger clone is one nucleotide away.

The immunoSEQ Assay was the method used to sequence TCRbeta CDR3 regions. After extraction, genomic DNA underwent amplification by bias-controlled multiplex PCR, followed by high-throughput sequencing. As for the authors' bioinformatics: To quantify the absolute abundance of each unique TCRbeta CDR3 region, sequences were collapsed and filtered. Usable DNA was measured by amplifying reference genes present in all nucleated cells, and TCRbeta template counts were normalized to that usable DNA to estimate T cell fraction. Repertoire TCRs were annotated as SARS-CoV-2-specific when V gene, CDR3 amino acid sequence and J gene were exactly matched to a known reactive TCR set. The reference SARS-CoV-2 TCR set was derived from MIRA and filtered for enrichment in COVID-19-positive ImmuneCODE repertoires, a step that removed public or cross-reactive TCRs. Based on the MIRA antigens, annotated TCRs were further analysed at the level of specific ORF or position within ORF. Depth was the summed frequency of annotated unique rearrangements, while breadth was defined as annotated unique rearrangements over total unique productive rearrangements. Two-sided Wilcoxon rank-sum tests were used to compare TCR breadth between groups. TCRdb obtained this table from immuneACCESS and retained in-frame rearrangements with V and J assigned. These tables miss some clones; where compared with another copy, unresolved V genes account for less than half of the shortfall, and the remainder is unexplained. D and trimming come from the DNA, and the V and J calls and clone size come from that table. Within this sample are around 380,000 clones, with about nine tenths of them counted one time only. Roughly 3.5% of the sample is taken by the ten largest.

The receptor's source is a person between 18 and 65 years old who received the Ad26.COV2.S COVID-19 vaccine or a placebo. Sequenced material: peripheral blood, taken in a trial of Ad26.COV2.S vaccine versus placebo. The V and J segments used are TRBV4-3 and TRBJ1-6, and 7 junction bases match TRBD1. The CDR3 in this case is CASSQAYWDSNSPLHF. The DNA reads TGCGCCAGCAGCCAGGCTTACTGGGACAGTAATTCACCCCTCCACTTT.